The 5 T cell receptor beta chains listed next were all sequenced from one sample in a study of blood T cell repertoires in COVID-19. The assay was immunoSEQ multiplex PCR, and TCRdb's table has in-frame clones only and misses some. The sample lists fewer than 450,000 clones; roughly 87% were seen once. The material sequenced was PBMCs or T cells enriched from blood (not recorded which). Receptors were obtained from a man between 18 and 29 years old who had recovered from COVID-19.

The chain joins TRBV19 to TRBJ2-1; weak D call: TRBD2 (6 bases). CDR3 length: 14 residues. Trimming took off 7 bases at V and 0 bases at J, with 10 bases between the two ends. Germline V gene lookup returns CDR1 LNHDA and CDR2 SQIVND (reference sequence). The CDR3 sequence is CASTSGGSYNEQFF. The CDR3 DNA follows: TGTGCCAGTACCTCCGGGGGCTCCTACAATGAGCAGTTCTTC.

The chain combines TRBV30 with TRBJ2-7; 7 bases line up with TRBD1. Germline values: CDR1 GTSNPN, CDR2 SVGIG (reference sequence). The CDR3 spans 12 residues. V shed 5 bases, J shed 3 bases, and the junction held 4 bases outside the gene matches. The CDR3 loop reads CAWGQGVYEQYF. The DNA for the CDR3 is TGTGCCTGGGGGCAGGGGGTCTACGAGCAGTACTTC.

This chain uses TRBV18 with TRBJ1-6, with TRBD1 matching 10 bases. The CDR3 sequence is 16 residues long. Per the germline V gene, CDR1 is KGHSH and CDR2 is LQKENI. Trimming at V came to 2 bases and at J to 10 bases, leaving 8 bases not matched to a gene. The chain's CDR3 is CASSPGTGVVGSPLHF. CDR3 sequence (DNA): TGTGCCAGCTCACCAGGGACAGGGGTTGTTGGGTCACCCCTCCACTTT.

Here the CDR3 reads CASSLGGKSVDTQYF. The CDR3 bases are TGCGCCAGCAGCTTGGGAGGGAAATCCGTAGATACGCAGTATTTT. The V gene is TRBV5-1, the J gene TRBJ2-3; D is perhaps TRBD2 (5 bases). The CDR3 spans 15 residues. Germline-derived CDR1 and CDR2 are SGHRS and YFSETQ. Trimming took off 0 bases at V and 5 bases at J, with 13 bases between the two ends.

V is TRBV4-2 and J is TRBJ1-2, with 7 bases lining up with TRBD1. This CDR3 region has 13 residues. V lost 1 base to trimming and J lost 8 bases; unmatched junction nucleotides: 4. Germline lookup yields CDR1 LGHNA and CDR2 YNFKEQ. CDR3 in amino acids: CASSQVTGRGYTF. In nucleotides, the CDR3 is TGTGCCAGCAGCCAAGTGACAGGGCGGGGCTACACCTTC.